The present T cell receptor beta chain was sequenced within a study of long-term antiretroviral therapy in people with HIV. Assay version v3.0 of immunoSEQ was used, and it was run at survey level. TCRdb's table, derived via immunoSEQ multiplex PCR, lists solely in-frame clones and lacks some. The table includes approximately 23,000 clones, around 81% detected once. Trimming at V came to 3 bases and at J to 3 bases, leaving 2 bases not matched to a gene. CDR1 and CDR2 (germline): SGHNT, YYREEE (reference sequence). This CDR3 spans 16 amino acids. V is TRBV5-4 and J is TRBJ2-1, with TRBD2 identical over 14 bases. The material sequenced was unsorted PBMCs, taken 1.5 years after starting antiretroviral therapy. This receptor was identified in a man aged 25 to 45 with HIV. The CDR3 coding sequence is TGTGCCAGCAGCTCGGGACTAGCGGGGGACTACAATGAGCAGTTCTTC. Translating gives CASSSGLAGDYNEQFF.